What follows are 21 T cell receptor beta chains derived from one specimen sequenced in a study of T cell repertoires in cytomegalovirus infection. TCRdb ran MiXCR on the reads and lists one entry per CDR3 protein. In the table there are approximately 390,000 distinct CDR3 sequences, around a third of which are singletons. These receptors are not linked to any known antigen. The sequences come from cultured PBMCs, collected from culture after CMV antigen stimulation. The receptors were gathered from a human donor in good health (CMV status not recorded). Some clones in this sample may be carry-over from other donors' samples.

This clonotype has just one count. The rearrangement joins TRBV7-2 to TRBJ2-1; 9 positions match TRBD2. The CDR3 loop spans 16 amino acids. Germline loops: CDR1 SGHTA, CDR2 FQGNSA. V dropped 4 bases and J dropped 9; count of bases not matched to a gene: 13. In nucleotides, the CDR3 is TGTGCCAGCAGCTCACTAGCGGGTAGAGGGGGTGGTGAGCAGTTCTTC. Translated, it gives CASSSLAGRGGGEQFF.

This clonotype was found once. The CDR3 region has the DNA TGCAGTGCTAGAGGGGGAGGGCAGGGAGGGTTTAATTCACCCCTCCACTTT. This gives the protein CSARGGGQGGFNSPLHF. The chain employs TRBV20-1 and TRBJ1-6; a weak D match, TRBD1 (5 bases). Germline V gene lookup returns CDR1 DFQATT and CDR2 SNEGSKA (reference sequence). This CDR3 has 17 residues. Between the trimmed V and J ends, which lost 1 base and 6 bases, there was a span of 19 bases.

This chain connects TRBV12-3 or TRBV12-4 to TRBJ1-2; TRBD1 might be the D (6 bases). V lost 8 bases and J 5 bases, leaving 12 bases between the germline ends. The CDR3 length is 12 residues. The CDR3 region is CASLPGAYGYTF. The CDR3 nucleotides read TGTGCCAGCCTCCCGGGGGCGTATGGCTACACCTTC.

The CDR3 sequence is CASSPWTGSSSPLHF. CDR3 DNA: TGTGCCAGCAGTCCCTGGACAGGGAGCAGCTCACCCCTCCACTTT. The chain is built from TRBV27 and TRBJ1-6; 8 bases line up with TRBD1. The CDR3 contains 15 residues. Germline assignment: CDR1 MNHEY and CDR2 SMNVEV (reference sequence). V shed 5 bases and J 10 bases; nucleotides not matched to a gene: 10.

The chain couples TRBV2 to TRBJ2-3, with D perhaps TRBD1 or TRBD2 (5 bases each). Germline lookup yields CDR1 SNHLY and CDR2 FYNNEI. Trimming took 4 bases from V and 3 from J, leaving 14 bases between them. This CDR3 has 15 residues. The CDR3 spells CASSGTRTGTDTQYF. The CDR3 coding sequence is TGTGCCAGCAGTGGGACAAGGACGGGGACAGATACGCAGTATTTT.

At least ten counts were recorded for this clonotype. V usage is TRBV7-2 and J usage is TRBJ2-4; D remains unclear. V dropped 5 bases and J dropped 0 bases, with 11 bases sitting between them. Per germline, CDR1 SGHTA and CDR2 FQGNSA. The CDR3 contains 15 residues. The CDR3 here is CASSRKMGAKNIQYF. The CDR3 DNA follows: TGTGCCAGCAGCCGCAAGATGGGAGCCAAAAACATTCAGTACTTC.

The chain has TRBV7-9 and TRBJ2-5; 8 bases line up with TRBD2. Per germline, CDR1 SEHNR and CDR2 FQNEAQ (reference sequence). The V gene end was trimmed by 5 bases and the J gene end by 1 base; junction bases not matched to a gene: 3. This CDR3 is 14 amino acids long. The CDR3 DNA is TGTGCCAGCAGCCGACTAGCGACCCAAGAGACCCAGTACTTC. Translation gives CASSRLATQETQYF. Complete variable domain (other parts from reference TRBV7-9 and TRBJ2-5): DTGVSQNPRHKITKRGQNVTFRCDPISEHNRLYWYRQTLGQGPEFLTYFQNEAQLEKSRLLSDRFSAERPKGSFSTLEIQRTEQGDSAMYLCASSRLATQETQYFGPGTRLLVL.

The CDR3 sequence: CASSLGLAARTDTQYF. CDR3 in DNA: TGTGCCAGCAGCCTGGGACTAGCGGCACGCACAGATACGCAGTATTTT. The rearrangement uses TRBV6-2 or TRBV6-3 and TRBJ2-3; TRBD2 aligns across 11 bases. This CDR3 has 16 residues. Trimming took 6 bases from V and 1 from J; bases not matched to a gene: 6. Germline assignment: CDR1 MNHEY and CDR2 SVGEGT.

This clonotype was picked up a small number of times. As DNA, the CDR3 is TGTGCCACCAGCAGAAAAACAGGGATTGGTTCACCCCTCCACTTT. Encoded protein: CATSRKTGIGSPLHF. The chain uses TRBV15 and TRBJ1-6, with D tentatively TRBD1 (6 bases). This CDR3 has 15 residues. The germline V gene encodes CDR1 LNHNV and CDR2 YYDKDF (reference sequence). Trimming stripped 2 bases from V and 9 bases from J, with 14 bases between.

This clonotype was seen only a few times. The rearrangement joins TRBV2 to TRBJ2-7; unclear D gene. Germline V gives CDR1 SNHLY, CDR2 FYNNEI. V was cut by 4 bases and J by 0 bases, with 25 bases left in between. The CDR3 is 19 residues long. CDR3: CASSVRSRWQPKSSYEQYF. The DNA for the CDR3 is TGTGCCAGCAGTGTAAGATCCAGATGGCAACCCAAAAGCTCCTACGAGCAGTACTTC.

The chain links TRBV4-3 to TRBJ2-1; D might be TRBD2 (6 bases). CDR1 and CDR2 from the germline V gene are LGHNA and YSLEER. V was shortened by 2 bases and J by 8 bases, with 25 bases between the two germline ends. The CDR3 extends over 18 amino acids. Here the CDR3 DNA reads TGCGCCAGCAGCCAACACCTCTTTTCGTTGAGGGAGGACGATGAGCAGTTCTTC. This translates into CASSQHLFSLREDDEQFF.

The sample holds a few counts of this clonotype. The V and J genes are TRBV15 and TRBJ2-5; D may be TRBD1 (5 bases). The CDR3 sequence is 15 residues long. CDR1 and CDR2 from the germline V gene are LNHNV and YYDKDF (reference sequence). V lost 0 bases to trimming and J lost 2 bases, with 10 bases between them. The DNA of the CDR3 is TGTGCCACCAGCAGAGACGACAGAGCTCAAGAGACCCAGTACTTC. It yields the protein CATSRDDRAQETQYF.

This clonotype has just a few counts. The chain has TRBV4-1 and TRBJ2-3, with D maybe TRBD1 (6 bases). The CDR3 covers 16 residues. The V end lost 6 bases, the J end lost 4 bases, and 20 bases lay between the germline ends. CDR1 MGHRA and CDR2 YSYEKL come from the germline V gene. The CDR3 region is CASSQMGQLNADTQYF. Written as DNA, the CDR3 is TGCGCCAGCAGTCAAATGGGACAACTCAACGCAGATACGCAGTATTTT.

This clonotype was seen a handful of times. This chain connects TRBV29-1 to TRBJ2-4; D not certain. CDR3 length: 12 residues. V dropped 3 bases and J dropped 6 bases, with 9 bases sitting between them. Germline CDR1 SQVTM, CDR2 ANQGSEA. The CDR3 here is CSVEAAGNIQYF. For the CDR3, the DNA is TGCAGCGTTGAGGCAGCAGGAAACATTCAGTACTTC.

J is TRBJ2-3 and V is TRBV4-1; D gene unclear. Germline V gene lookup returns CDR1 MGHRA and CDR2 YSYEKL. The V end was cut by 4 bases, the J end by 2 bases, with 4 bases between. The CDR3 spans 12 residues. This CDR3 reads CASSPFTDTQYF. DNA of the CDR3: TGCGCCAGCAGCCCTTTCACAGATACGCAGTATTTT.

In its sample, this clonotype was seen a few times. This chain links TRBV4-1 with TRBJ2-1; possibly TRBD1 for D (6 bases). Germline V lookup: CDR1 MGHRA, CDR2 YSYEKL. V shed 1 base and J shed 11 bases, with 9 bases lying between them. The CDR3 extends over 12 amino acids. DNA for the CDR3: TGCGCCAGCAGCCAAGCTGGGGGCCAGCAGTTCTTC. Protein product: CASSQAGGQQFF.

This clonotype showed up just a few times. This chain links TRBV7-8 with TRBJ2-3, with D perhaps matching TRBD1 or TRBD2 (5 bases each). The CDR3 sequence is 15 residues long. Germline lookup yields CDR1 SGHVS and CDR2 FQNEAQ. With 2 bases removed from V and 5 bases from J, the gap between germline ends came to 14 bases. The CDR3 here is CASSLTPGTEDTQYF. CDR3 DNA: TGTGCCAGCAGCTTAACTCCCGGGACCGAAGATACGCAGTATTTT.

This clonotype was detected only a few times. This chain joins TRBV2 and TRBJ2-1; D is unresolved. This CDR3 has 11 amino acids. V was clipped by 5 bases and J by 10 bases, with 9 bases between them. The germline CDR1 and CDR2 sequences are SNHLY and FYNNEI. CDR3 in DNA: TGTGCCAGCAGTAAATCCGACGAGCAGTTCTTC. Translation: CASSKSDEQFF.

This clonotype was seen only a few times. J is TRBJ2-5 and V is TRBV14; 11 positions match TRBD2. This CDR3 is 18 amino acids long. Germline V gives CDR1 SGHDN, CDR2 FVKESK. The V segment lost 2 bases and the J segment 5 bases; nucleotides outside the gene matches: 13. CDR3 region: CASSQLTGTSGRRETQYF. DNA for the CDR3: TGTGCCAGCAGCCAACTAACCGGGACTAGCGGAAGGCGGGAGACCCAGTACTTC. The variable domain in full, completed from reference TRBV14 and TRBJ2-5, reads EAGVTQFPSHSVIEKGQTVTLRCDPISGHDNLYWYRRVMGKEIKFLLHFVKESKQDESGMPNNRFLAERTGGTYSTLKVQPAELEDSGVYFCASSQLTGTSGRRETQYFGPGTRLLVL.

The chain has TRBV6-5 and TRBJ2-3, with D possibly TRBD2 on 6 matching bases. CDR3 length: 15 amino acids. V lost 5 bases, J lost 0 bases, and 12 bases lay in between. Germline loops: CDR1 MNHEY, CDR2 SVGAGI. CDR3 loop: CASSGLGSSTDTQYF. The CDR3 region has the DNA TGTGCCAGCAGTGGCCTCGGGAGTAGCACAGATACGCAGTATTTT.

This clonotype has a handful of counts. The V and J genes are TRBV19 and TRBJ2-2; D unclear. In germline, CDR1 is LNHDA, CDR2 SQIVND (reference sequence). The V and J ends lost 0 bases and 6 bases respectively, with 11 bases between them. The CDR3 has 15 amino acids. The chain's CDR3 is CASSIESALAGELFF. The DNA of the CDR3 is TGTGCCAGTAGTATAGAGTCCGCTTTAGCCGGGGAGCTGTTTTTT.